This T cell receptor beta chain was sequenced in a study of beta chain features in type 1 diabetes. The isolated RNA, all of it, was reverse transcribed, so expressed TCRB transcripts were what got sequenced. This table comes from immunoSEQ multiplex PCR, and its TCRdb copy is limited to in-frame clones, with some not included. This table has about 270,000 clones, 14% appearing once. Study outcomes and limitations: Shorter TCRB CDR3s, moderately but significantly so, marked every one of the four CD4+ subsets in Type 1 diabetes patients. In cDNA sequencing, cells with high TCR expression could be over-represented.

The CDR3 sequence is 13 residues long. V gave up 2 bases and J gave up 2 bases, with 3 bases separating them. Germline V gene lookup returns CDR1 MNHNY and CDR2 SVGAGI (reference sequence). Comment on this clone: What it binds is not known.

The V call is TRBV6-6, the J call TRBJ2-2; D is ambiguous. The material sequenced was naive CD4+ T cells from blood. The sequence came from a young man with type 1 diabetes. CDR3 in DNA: TGTGCCAGCAGTTACACAAACACCGGGGAGCTGTTTTTT. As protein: CASSYTNTGELFF.